These 27 T cell receptor beta chains were all obtained from the same sample, sequenced in a study of cytomegalovirus exposure and HLA in healthy donors. 13 Jbeta primers and 60 Vbeta primers were used for the PCR. Using immunoSEQ multiplex PCR, the repertoire was profiled, and TCRdb retains in-frame clones only, with some absent. The profile shows about 200,000 clones, roughly 13% of them singletons. Input material: PBMCs. The receptor set was obtained from a man aged 45-65 years in good health and CMV-seropositive.

The sample holds a few counts of this clone. This sequence joins TRBV2 and TRBJ2-2, with D possibly TRBD1 on 5 matching bases. CDR1 SNHLY and CDR2 FYNNEI come from the germline V gene. CDR3 length equals 14 residues. The V end was cut by 1 base, the J end by 8 bases, with 11 bases between. The CDR3 here is CASSEEMTVGELFF. The CDR3 nucleotides read TGTGCCAGCAGTGAAGAGATGACAGTGGGGGAGCTGTTTTTT.

This clone appeared a few times. The rearrangement joins TRBV5-1 to TRBJ2-1; 12 bases map to TRBD2. The CDR3 is 15 residues long. Germline V gives CDR1 SGHRS, CDR2 YFSETQ. The ends lost 1 base at V and 9 bases at J; junction bases unmatched: 5. CDR3 residues: CASSLSTSGGSEQFF. CDR3 sequence (DNA): TGCGCCAGCAGCTTGTCTACTAGCGGGGGGTCTGAGCAGTTCTTC.

To note about this clone: The junction departs from the called germline gene at one end, perhaps through a read error. The chain joins TRBV19 to TRBJ1-2, with 8 bases fitting TRBD1. The CDR3 sequence is 13 residues long. The germline gives CDR1 LNHDA, CDR2 SQIVND (reference sequence). CDR3 nucleotide sequence: TGTGCCAGTAATCACAGGGGGGACCGGAGCTACTCCTTC. Translated, it gives CASNHRGDRSYSF.

In DNA form, the CDR3 reads TGTGCCAGTAGTATAGACCGCGTTGGTAATTCACCCCTCCACTTT. Residues: CASSIDRVGNSPLHF. The J gene is TRBJ1-6, the V gene TRBV19; no clear D gene. The CDR3 sequence is 15 residues long. The V end lost 0 bases, the J end lost 6 bases, and 9 bases lay between the germline ends. The germline CDR1 and CDR2 sequences are LNHDA and SQIVND (reference sequence).

A few counts support this clone. The rearrangement uses TRBV7-9 and TRBJ1-1; TRBD1 agrees at 9 bases. Germline V lookup: CDR1 SEHNR, CDR2 FQNEAQ (reference sequence). This CDR3 has 17 residues. J lost 4 bases, V lost 4 bases, and 13 bases had no gene match. This CDR3 is CASSSPRADRGSTEAFF. The CDR3 DNA follows: TGTGCCAGCAGCTCCCCCAGGGCTGACAGGGGGAGCACTGAAGCTTTCTTT.

The chain recombines TRBV4-3 with TRBJ2-1; D is ambiguous. This CDR3 has 15 residues. With 0 bases removed from V and 9 bases from J, the gap between germline ends came to 15 bases. The V gene's germline CDR1 is LGHNA and CDR2 YSLEER. CDR3 residues: CASSQDPQPTSEQFF. The CDR3 nucleotides read TGCGCCAGCAGCCAAGATCCCCAACCCACATCTGAGCAGTTCTTC.

This clone was counted between two and nine times. V and J are TRBV2 and TRBJ1-6; D unresolved. V shed 7 bases and J shed 0 bases, with 7 bases lying between them. The germline gives CDR1 SNHLY, CDR2 FYNNEI. The CDR3 totals 14 residues. In nucleotides, the CDR3 is TGTGCCAGCATAACGGGCTCCTATAATTCACCCCTCCACTTT. Amino acids: CASITGSYNSPLHF.

CDR3 sequence: CAWSRVEKLFF. CDR3 in DNA: TGTGCCTGGAGTCGGGTGGAAAAACTGTTTTTT. The chain couples TRBV30 to TRBJ1-4; D not resolved. This CDR3 comprises 11 residues. V gave up 2 bases and J gave up 8 bases, with 6 bases separating them. Germline CDR1 GTSNPN, CDR2 SVGIG (reference sequence).

This sequence joins TRBV11-3 and TRBJ2-5; D is perhaps TRBD1 (5 bases). Germline CDR1 reads SGHNT; CDR2 reads YENEEA. The CDR3 length is 14 residues. V was shortened by 1 base and J by 5 bases, with 11 bases between the two germline ends. CDR3 loop: CASSLGQGEETQYF. CDR3 nucleotides: TGTGCCAGCAGCTTAGGGCAGGGCGAGGAGACCCAGTACTTC.

This clone was recorded a few times. The chain is built from TRBV7-2 and TRBJ1-1; tentatively, D is TRBD1 (5 bases). The CDR3 consists of 14 residues. The V gene's germline CDR1 is SGHTA and CDR2 FQGNSA. Trimming cost V 2 bases and J 5 bases, with 12 bases left between them. The CDR3 sequence is CASSLSQGWTEAFF. CDR3 coding DNA: TGTGCCAGCAGCTTAAGTCAGGGATGGACTGAAGCTTTCTTT.

Here the CDR3 reads CASSLVGQGGNTIYF. The CDR3 nucleotides are TGCGCCAGCAGCTTGGTGGGACAGGGAGGAAACACCATATATTTT. V gene TRBV5-1 combines with J gene TRBJ1-3, with 9 bases lining up with TRBD1. This CDR3 spans 15 amino acids. V trimming: 0 bases; J trimming: 4 bases; junction bases outside the gene matches: 2. CDR1 SGHRS and CDR2 YFSETQ come from the germline V gene.

A few counts support this clone. The rearrangement links TRBV5-5 to TRBJ2-1; TRBD2 might be the D (5 bases). Trimming cost V 2 bases and J 7 bases, with 10 bases left between them. Germline CDR1 is SGHKS and CDR2 is YYEKEE (reference sequence). This CDR3 region has 13 residues. The CDR3 DNA is TGTGCCAGCAGCTTTCTACCGGGGAATGAGCAGTTCTTC. It is translated as CASSFLPGNEQFF.

V gene TRBV11-3 combines with J gene TRBJ1-5; TRBD1 might be the D (5 bases). The CDR3 has 17 amino acids. CDR1 is SGHNT and CDR2 is YENEEA in the germline V gene. V was clipped by 1 base and J by 2 bases, with 15 bases between them. For the CDR3, the DNA is TGTGCCAGCAGCTTAGGTTACAGGTTTGGCGGCAATCAGCCCCAGCATTTT. The encoded protein is CASSLGYRFGGNQPQHF. Combining the CDR3 with reference TRBV11-3 and TRBJ1-5 gives the whole variable domain EAGVVQSPRYKIIEKKQPVAFWCNPISGHNTLYWYLQNLGQGPELLIRYENEEAVDDSQLPKDRFSAERLKGVDSTLKIQPAELGDSAVYLCASSLGYRFGGNQPQHFGDGTRLSIL.

This clone was detected a few times. The chain combines TRBV5-6 with TRBJ2-1; tentative D call: TRBD1 (5 bases). This CDR3 has 17 amino acids. The germline V and J ends were trimmed by 1 base and 2 bases, with 16 bases remaining between them. Per germline, CDR1 SGHDT and CDR2 YYEEEE. Written as DNA, the CDR3 is TGTGCCAGCAGCTTGACCGCACAAGGGGTCGCCTACAATGAGCAGTTCTTC. Translating it yields CASSLTAQGVAYNEQFF.

This clone showed up just a few times. The rearrangement joins TRBV5-6 to TRBJ2-4; D unresolved. CDR1 and CDR2 from the germline V gene are SGHDT and YYEEEE. V lost 4 bases, J lost 0 bases, and 11 bases lay in between. This CDR3 spans 15 amino acids. The CDR3 coding sequence is TGTGCCAGCAGCCGCGGCAGCCTAGCCAAAAACATTCAGTACTTC. Its protein product is CASSRGSLAKNIQYF.

This clone occurred a few times. The rearrangement joins TRBV6-5 to TRBJ1-5; D is possibly TRBD1 (6 bases). This CDR3 spans 14 amino acids. Trimming pared 6 bases from V and 4 bases from J, leaving 13 bases between. The germline V gene encodes CDR1 MNHEY and CDR2 SVGAGI. The CDR3 sequence: CASSPGTPNQPQHF. As DNA, the CDR3 is TGTGCCAGCAGCCCCGGGACACCTAATCAGCCCCAGCATTTT.

This clone was recorded a few times. This sequence joins TRBV7-2 and TRBJ2-1, with no clear D. The V gene lost 2 bases and the J gene lost 3 bases, with 17 bases spanning the gap. The CDR3 totals 17 residues. The germline V gene has CDR1 SGHTA and CDR2 FQGNSA. CDR3 bases: TGTGCCAGCAGCTTAAAAATACCCCAATTCTACTACAATGAGCAGTTCTTC. This sequence encodes CASSLKIPQFYYNEQFF.

This clone was counted between two and nine times. This sequence joins TRBV11-3 and TRBJ1-1; D unclear. The CDR3 has 10 amino acids. CDR1 and CDR2 from the germline V gene are SGHNT and YENEEA. Trimming pared 6 bases from V and 5 bases from J, leaving 4 bases between. CDR3 sequence reads: CASRRTEAFF. The CDR3 coding sequence is TGTGCCAGCAGGAGGACTGAAGCTTTCTTT. The full variable domain, with the rest looked up from reference TRBV11-3 and TRBJ1-1, is EAGVVQSPRYKIIEKKQPVAFWCNPISGHNTLYWYLQNLGQGPELLIRYENEEAVDDSQLPKDRFSAERLKGVDSTLKIQPAELGDSAVYLCASRRTEAFFGQGTRLTVV.

This clone was counted between two and nine times. The J gene is TRBJ1-6, the V gene TRBV5-4, with no clear D. The length of the CDR3 is 17 residues. V was clipped by 0 bases and J by 1 base, with 11 bases between them. Germline V gene data show CDR1 as SGHNT and CDR2 as YYREEE (reference sequence). CDR3 residues: CASSLGARVSYNSPLHF. The CDR3 nucleotides are TGTGCCAGCAGCTTGGGGGCGCGGGTTTCCTATAATTCACCCCTCCACTTT.

This clone was detected only a few times. The rearrangement uses TRBV19 and TRBJ2-7; 7 bases are shared with TRBD1. Trimming removed 5 bases from V and 0 bases from J; junction bases left unmatched: 10. Germline values: CDR1 LNHDA, CDR2 SQIVND (reference sequence). The CDR3 is 16 amino acids. The CDR3 coding sequence is TGTGCCAGTAGTGTCTATGGACAGGCCAACTCCTACGAGCAGTACTTC. Translated, it gives CASSVYGQANSYEQYF. Full variable domain (rest looked up from reference TRBV19 and TRBJ2-7): DGGITQSPKYLFRKEGQNVTLSCEQNLNHDAMYWYRQDPGQGLRLIYYSQIVNDFQKGDIAEGYSVSREKKESFPLTVTSAQKNPTAFYLCASSVYGQANSYEQYFGPGTRLTVT.

The chain uses TRBV6-1 and TRBJ1-1, with 11 bases fitting TRBD1. The V gene end was trimmed by 3 bases and the J gene end by 11 bases; junction bases not matched to a gene: 8. The CDR3 spans 14 residues. Looked up from germline, CDR1 is MNHNS and CDR2 is SASEGT. DNA for the CDR3: TGTGCCAGCAGTGACAGAGGGACAGGGGGACCGGCTTTCTTT. It codes for CASSDRGTGGPAFF.

The chain combines TRBV4-2 with TRBJ2-7; a possible D gene is TRBD1 (6 bases). The CDR3 has 16 residues. The V gene's germline CDR1 is LGHNA and CDR2 YNFKEQ. V was shortened by 3 bases and J by 6 bases, with 21 bases between the two germline ends. This CDR3 is CASSQTPRTARGEQYF. The CDR3 DNA sequence: TGTGCCAGCAGCCAGACCCCAAGGACAGCAAGGGGCGAGCAGTACTTC.

This clone was observed a few times. The rearrangement joins TRBV21-1 to TRBJ2-4; the table's D gene call, TRBD1, was not cross checked with the DNA. TRBV21-1 constitutes a pseudogene. The length of the CDR3 is 15 residues. CDR3: CASSYRVLAKNIQYF. The CDR3, as DNA: TGTGCCAGCAGCTACAGAGTTCTAGCCAAAAACATTCAGTACTTC.

This clone was detected only a few times. This sample also contains other DNA sequences that code for the same CDR3. The chain is built from TRBV2 and TRBJ1-4; 9 nucleotides match TRBD1. Trimming at V came to 4 bases and at J to 6 bases, leaving 0 bases not matched to a gene. The CDR3 is 13 amino acids. CDR1 SNHLY and CDR2 FYNNEI come from the germline V gene. The DNA for the CDR3 is TGTGCCAGCAGTGGGGACAGGGATGAAAAACTGTTTTTT. The encoded protein is CASSGDRDEKLFF.

The chain links TRBV7-9 to TRBJ2-7, with 8 nucleotides matching TRBD2. The CDR3 runs 15 residues. The germline V gene encodes CDR1 SEHNR and CDR2 FQNEAQ (reference sequence). V lost 1 base, J lost 3 bases, and 5 bases stayed unmatched. The CDR3 nucleotides read TGTGCCAGCAGCTTAGGGGGTAGCGGGGTCTACGAGCAGTACTTC. Translation: CASSLGGSGVYEQYF. The full variable domain, completed using reference TRBV7-9 and TRBJ2-7, is DTGVSQNPRHKITKRGQNVTFRCDPISEHNRLYWYRQTLGQGPEFLTYFQNEAQLEKSRLLSDRFSAERPKGSFSTLEIQRTEQGDSAMYLCASSLGGSGVYEQYFGPGTRLTVT.

The chain links TRBV6-1 to TRBJ1-1; no clear D. V lost 8 bases, J lost 2 bases, and 18 bases lay in between. CDR3 length equals 15 residues. The germline V gene has CDR1 MNHNS and CDR2 SASEGT. CDR3 nucleotide sequence: TGTGCCAGCCATGAGCAATTCGGGGTCAACACTGAAGCTTTCTTT. Translated, it gives CASHEQFGVNTEAFF.

The gene calls are TRBV7-8 and TRBJ1-1; the match to TRBD1 covers 7 bases. The V gene end was trimmed by 2 bases and the J gene end by 3 bases; junction bases not matched to a gene: 6. This CDR3 comprises 15 residues. Germline values: CDR1 SGHVS, CDR2 FQNEAQ. For the CDR3, the DNA is TGTGCCAGCAGCTTACAGGGGGGCAGGTACACTGAAGCTTTCTTT. Its translation is CASSLQGGRYTEAFF.